The clone carrying this T cell receptor beta chain showed up many times. Its antigen is as yet unknown. The V end lost 0 bases, the J end lost 3 bases, and 6 bases lay between the germline ends. CDR1 is LGHDT and CDR2 is YNNKEL in the germline V gene (reference sequence). The CDR3 covers 13 residues. RNA transcripts were the template for amplifying TCR beta CDR3 regions. Researchers ran a first-round RT-PCR on the TCR CDR3 using the HTBI primer set. TCRdb fed the multiplex PCR reads into MiXCR, producing one record per CDR3 protein. The table records about 200,000 distinct CDR3 sequences, about a sixth of them present only once. The data were taken from a study of T cells in Graves' hyperthyroidism and ophthalmopathy. Whole-study results and caveats: Onset of ophthalmopathy came a median approximately 6.5 months after the model predicted it.

Researchers barred patients who had uncontrolled infection, other autoimmune disease, pregnancy or lactation. Diagnoses rested on clinical symptoms, serum thyroxine and TRAb, thyroid ultrasound and orbital computed tomography. Fresh peripheral blood, roughly 10 ml of it, supplied the PBMCs. Sequencing was carried out using blood. This chain joins TRBV3-1 and TRBJ2-7; D unresolved. This TCR was recovered from a woman in her forties or fifties with Graves' hyperthyroidism. CDR3 in amino acids: CASSQDQFYEQYF. The CDR3 DNA reads as TGTGCCAGCAGCCAAGATCAGTTCTACGAGCAGTACTTC.